What follows are 32 T cell receptor beta chains derived from one specimen sequenced in a study of high-grade serous ovarian cancer treatment subgroups. Assay: immunoSEQ multiplex PCR; the TCRdb copy retains only in-frame clones and omits some. Counted here are about 16,000 clones, under 85% occurring once; the ten biggest clones make up 3.5% to 5%. The tumor samples were collected prior to definitive surgery or chemotherapy. Sequences were obtained from tumor tissue. Receptors originate from a human donor with high-grade serous ovarian cancer.

V is TRBV12-5 and J is TRBJ1-4; perhaps TRBD1 as D (5 bases). From germline, CDR1 is LGHNT and CDR2 FRNRAP. Between the trimmed V and J ends, which lost 8 bases and 5 bases, there was a span of 12 bases. This CDR3 spans 13 amino acids. CDR3 protein: CASSDRTNEKLFF. The CDR3 region has the DNA TGTGCTAGTTCTGACAGAACCAATGAAAAACTGTTTTTT.

This clone has just a few counts. The genes are TRBV19 and TRBJ2-1; 7 positions match TRBD2. CDR1 is LNHDA and CDR2 is SQIVND in the germline V gene (reference sequence). The CDR3 totals 13 residues. With V trimmed by 7 bases and J by 3 bases, 3 bases remained unmatched. The CDR3 loop reads CASMGGYYNEQFF. The CDR3 coding sequence is TGTGCCAGTATGGGGGGGTACTACAATGAGCAGTTCTTC.

The gene calls are TRBV11-3 and TRBJ1-2, with D possibly TRBD1 on 6 matching bases. CDR1 is SGHNT and CDR2 is YENEEA in the germline V gene. The CDR3 has 15 residues. V lost 7 bases, J lost 2 bases, and 17 bases lay in between. DNA of the CDR3: TGTGCCAGCAAAAGGGGGAGGGCGTCGAACTATGGCTACACCTTC. Its protein is CASKRGRASNYGYTF.

This rearrangement joins TRBV6-5 to TRBJ2-5, with D maybe TRBD2 (6 bases). TRBJ2-7 explains the end of the DNA better; the J call may be wrong. This CDR3 is built from 15 residues. Looked up from germline, CDR1 is MNHEY and CDR2 is SVGAGI. The CDR3 spells CASSYSPQGGYEQYF. The CDR3 DNA reads TGTGCCAGCAGTTACTCTCCCCAGGGAGGCTACGAGCAGTACTTC.

This chain links TRBV13 with TRBJ1-2; weak D call: TRBD1 (5 bases). Germline-derived CDR1 and CDR2 are PRHDT and FYEKMQ (reference sequence). V was trimmed by 4 bases and J by 1 base, leaving 13 bases between them. CDR3 length: 15 residues. CDR3: CASSSLQDFNYGYTF. DNA of the CDR3: TGTGCCAGCAGCTCCCTACAGGATTTTAACTATGGCTACACCTTC.

This clone has only one observation. The V call is TRBV4-3, the J call TRBJ1-1; D is possibly TRBD1 (6 bases). Germline CDR1 LGHNA, CDR2 YSLEER. CDR3 length: 17 residues. Between the trimmed V and J ends, which lost 0 bases and 4 bases, there was a span of 18 bases. CDR3 DNA sequence: TGCGCCAGCAGCCAAGATCGGAGGGGGGTTGGGGGCACTGAAGCTTTCTTT. Its translation is CASSQDRRGVGGTEAFF.

The chain carries TRBV27 and TRBJ1-2, with D perhaps TRBD1 (5 bases). The CDR3 extends over 15 amino acids. Germline CDR1 MNHEY, CDR2 SMNVEV (reference sequence). Trimming cost V 3 bases and J 4 bases, with 15 bases left between them. The CDR3 region has the DNA TGTGCCAGCAGTTTTGGGGGGGATGGTATCTATGGCTACACCTTC. As protein: CASSFGGDGIYGYTF.

The gene calls are TRBV6-5 and TRBJ1-1; D is unresolved. This CDR3 is 15 amino acids long. Germline V gene sequence: CDR1 MNHEY, CDR2 SVGAGI. Trimming left V 8 bases short and J 1 base short, with 17 bases between. As DNA, the CDR3 is TGTGCCAGCCTCTCCGGTATCAGCGCGAACACTGAAGCTTTCTTT. Its translation is CASLSGISANTEAFF.

The rearrangement joins TRBV6-1 to TRBJ2-4; D uncertain. Trimming cost V 8 bases and J 0 bases, with 8 bases left between them. The CDR3 runs to 13 residues. Germline assignment: CDR1 MNHNS and CDR2 SASEGT. The CDR3 nucleotides read TGTGCCAGCGGAGAACTAGCCAAAAACATTCAGTACTTC. Translating gives CASGELAKNIQYF.

This clone was observed a handful of times. The chain combines TRBV19 with TRBJ2-1; 11 bases agree with TRBD2. There are 15 residues in the CDR3. The germline V gene encodes CDR1 LNHDA and CDR2 SQIVND (reference sequence). The trim removed 5 bases at V and 6 bases at J, leaving 6 bases unmatched. The CDR3 DNA reads TGTGCCAGTAGTTCCTTAGCGGGGGGGCCCAATGAGCAGTTCTTC. Its protein product is CASSSLAGGPNEQFF.

The chain has TRBV6-1 and TRBJ2-6; a possible D gene is TRBD1 (5 bases). Germline V gene lookup returns CDR1 MNHNS and CDR2 SASEGT. The V end was cut by 3 bases, the J end by 0 bases, with 9 bases between. This CDR3 contains 16 residues. Here the CDR3 DNA reads TGTGCCAGCAGTGAGACCGACAGCTCTGGGGCCAACGTCCTGACTTTC. Translating it yields CASSETDSSGANVLTF.

The rearrangement uses TRBV19 and TRBJ2-1; 8 positions match TRBD1. The CDR3 sequence is 14 residues long. After removal of 3 bases from V and 8 bases from J, the junction contained 6 bases not matched to a gene. CDR1 LNHDA and CDR2 SQIVND come from the germline V gene (reference sequence). In DNA form, the CDR3 reads TGTGCCAGTAGTATTAGGACAGGGTACGATGAGCAGTTCTTC. It is translated as CASSIRTGYDEQFF.

This chain connects TRBV5-6 to TRBJ2-3; weak D call: TRBD1 (6 bases). The CDR3 loop spans 13 amino acids. Germline loops: CDR1 SGHDT, CDR2 YYEEEE. Trimming left V 2 bases short and J 4 bases short, with 8 bases between. As DNA, the CDR3 is TGTGCCAGCAGCTTAGCAGGGGCAGATACGCAGTATTTT. Protein product: CASSLAGADTQYF.

The chain is built from TRBV5-4 and TRBJ1-1, with TRBD1 as a possible D gene (5 bases). Trimming pared 0 bases from V and 5 bases from J, leaving 11 bases between. There are 14 residues in the CDR3. Germline CDR1 reads SGHNT; CDR2 reads YYREEE (reference sequence). The CDR3 nucleotides read TGTGCCAGCAGCTTGGAGGGGCGGGTGACTGAAGCTTTCTTT. Translated, it gives CASSLEGRVTEAFF.

This clone was recorded once. The chain carries TRBV6-4 and TRBJ2-1, with 13 nucleotides matching TRBD2. CDR1 is MRHNA, CDR2 SNTAGT, per germline. The V segment lost 6 bases and the J segment 9 bases; nucleotides outside the gene matches: 8. The CDR3 runs 15 residues. DNA of the CDR3: TGTGCCAGCAGCGAAACTAGCGGGGGGGGTCGTGAGCAGTTCTTC. Protein: CASSETSGGGREQFF.

V is TRBV18 and J is TRBJ1-6, with TRBD1 as a possible D gene (5 bases). Germline CDR1 KGHSH, CDR2 LQKENI. V was clipped by 3 bases and J by 7 bases, with 16 bases between them. The CDR3 is 16 residues long. CDR3 amino acids: CASSPLRGQKNSPLHF. CDR3 nucleotides: TGTGCCAGCTCACCCCTCAGAGGACAAAAAAATTCACCCCTCCACTTT.

This clone was found a few times. The sample carries other DNA sequences with the same CDR3. The genes are TRBV27 and TRBJ1-6; D uncertain. The V end lost 6 bases, the J end lost 1 base, and 4 bases lay between the germline ends. Germline V gene data show CDR1 as MNHEY and CDR2 as SMNVEV (reference sequence). This CDR3 comprises 13 residues. CDR3 nucleotides: TGTGCCAGCAGCGGTTCCTATAATTCACCCCTCCACTTT. Translation: CASSGSYNSPLHF.

This clone was seen more than once but under ten times. The chain joins TRBV14 to TRBJ1-2, with 8 nucleotides matching TRBD1. The CDR3 spans 13 residues. Germline loops: CDR1 SGHDN, CDR2 FVKESK. The J segment lost 7 bases and the V segment lost 1 base, leaving 2 bases of the junction unmatched. CDR3 loop: CASSQARGRGYTF. CDR3 in DNA: TGTGCCAGCAGCCAAGCCAGGGGGCGTGGCTACACCTTC. Supplemented by reference TRBV14 and TRBJ1-2, the full variable domain reads EAGVTQFPSHSVIEKGQTVTLRCDPISGHDNLYWYRRVMGKEIKFLLHFVKESKQDESGMPNNRFLAERTGGTYSTLKVQPAELEDSGVYFCASSQARGRGYTFGSGTRLTVV.

J is TRBJ2-1 and V is TRBV9, with 12 bases identical to TRBD2. Germline V CDR1 and CDR2: SGDLS, YYNGEE. The CDR3 runs 17 residues. V shed 4 bases and J 4 bases; nucleotides not matched to a gene: 9. The CDR3 reads CASSHRLAGEFYNEQFF. CDR3 in DNA: TGTGCCAGCAGCCATCGACTAGCGGGGGAATTTTACAATGAGCAGTTCTTC.

The table lists this clone with a few counts. This chain joins TRBV5-6 and TRBJ1-6, with 7 bases that match TRBD1. The CDR3 loop spans 18 amino acids. Losses at the gene ends were 4 bases for V and 0 bases for J; bases not matched to a gene: 10. Germline V gives CDR1 SGHDT, CDR2 YYEEEE. In DNA, the CDR3 is TGTGCCAGCAGCCAATACTTGGGACAGCTCTCCTATAATTCACCCCTCCACTTT. Encoded protein: CASSQYLGQLSYNSPLHF.

The table lists this clone with a count of one. This chain joins TRBV9 and TRBJ2-1; TRBD2 matches 8 bases. This CDR3 has 13 amino acids. Germline CDR1 is SGDLS and CDR2 is YYNGEE. Trimming took 10 bases from V and 6 from J; bases not matched to a gene: 9. CDR3 sequence reads: CAQTGGPGNEQFF. The CDR3 DNA reads as TGTGCCCAGACGGGGGGGCCGGGCAATGAGCAGTTCTTC.

The V gene is TRBV29-1, the J gene TRBJ2-7; D might be TRBD1 (6 bases). Deletions cut 6 bases from V and 1 base from J, with 16 bases between. There are 14 residues in the CDR3. Germline V CDR1 and CDR2: SQVTM, ANQGSEA. Written as DNA, the CDR3 is TGCAGCGTGTCAACAGGGCTAAGGTCCTACGAGCAGTACTTC. This sequence encodes CSVSTGLRSYEQYF.

The sample holds one count of this clone. This specimen includes other DNA sequences encoding the same CDR3. This rearrangement joins TRBV9 to TRBJ1-5, with D hard to call. Trimming shortened V by 4 bases and J by 2 bases, and 10 bases separated the two germline ends. The length of the CDR3 is 14 residues. Germline-derived CDR1 and CDR2 are SGDLS and YYNGEE. CDR3 amino acids: CASSRGSGNQPQHF. For the CDR3, the DNA is TGTGCCAGCAGCCGAGGGAGCGGCAATCAGCCCCAGCATTTT. The full variable domain, rest sourced from reference TRBV9 and TRBJ1-5, is DSGVTQTPKHLITATGQRVTLRCSPRSGDLSVYWYQQSLDQGLQFLIQYYNGEERAKGNILERFSAQQFPDLHSELNLSSLELGDSALYFCASSRGSGNQPQHFGDGTRLSIL.

The genes are TRBV11-2 and TRBJ2-7; 10 bases are a match to TRBD1. V gave up 1 base and J gave up 5 bases; unmatched junction bases: 5. There are 15 residues in the CDR3. Germline-derived CDR1 and CDR2 are SGHAT and FQNNGV. This chain's CDR3 is CASSLGDRGYHEQYF. The CDR3 DNA sequence: TGTGCCAGCAGCTTAGGGGACAGGGGATACCACGAGCAGTACTTC.

This rearrangement joins TRBV19 to TRBJ1-2; the D is unclear. Trimming shortened V by 1 base and J by 9 bases, and 6 bases separated the two germline ends. The CDR3 runs to 11 residues. The germline gives CDR1 LNHDA, CDR2 SQIVND (reference sequence). The CDR3 here is CASSIGDRYTF. For the CDR3, the DNA is TGTGCCAGTAGTATAGGGGATCGCTACACCTTC.

This clone is medium-sized by share. In DNA, the CDR3 is TGCGCCAGCAGCTTGGACCGTAACTATGGCTACACCTTC. It encodes CASSLDRNYGYTF. V and J are TRBV5-1 and TRBJ1-2; D is ambiguous. The V end was cut by 0 bases, the J end by 1 base, with 4 bases between. The CDR3 totals 13 residues. The germline CDR1 and CDR2 sequences are SGHRS and YFSETQ.

This clone occurred once. This rearrangement joins TRBV11-3 to TRBJ2-7; the D gene could be TRBD1 or TRBD2 (6 bases each). CDR1 is SGHNT and CDR2 is YENEEA in the germline V gene. There are 13 residues in the CDR3. Trimming shortened V by 7 bases and J by 2 bases, and 12 bases separated the two germline ends. The CDR3 DNA sequence: TGTGCCAGCACCGTAGGGGGGCCCTACGAGCAGTACTTC. Translation gives CASTVGGPYEQYF.

This clone has just a few counts. The chain employs TRBV7-9 and TRBJ1-2; the D gene is possibly TRBD1 (5 bases). Germline V CDR1 and CDR2: SEHNR, FQNEAQ (reference sequence). The V end lost 1 base, the J end lost 7 bases, and 13 bases lay between the germline ends. The CDR3 totals 14 residues. The CDR3 DNA follows: TGTGCCAGCAGCTTAGGACAGTCCTCGAGTGGCTACACCTTC. Protein sequence: CASSLGQSSSGYTF.

This clone appeared a single time. This sequence joins TRBV2 and TRBJ1-1; TRBD1 matches 7 bases. Germline V gives CDR1 SNHLY, CDR2 FYNNEI. The CDR3 length is 15 residues. V lost 7 bases to trimming and J lost 1 base; unmatched junction nucleotides: 9. CDR3 coding DNA: TGTGCCAGCACGGCAACAGGGGCCTCGAACACTGAAGCTTTCTTT. Amino acids: CASTATGASNTEAFF.

The rearrangement joins TRBV29-1 to TRBJ1-4; a weak D match, TRBD1 (6 bases). This CDR3 is 14 amino acids long. Between the trimmed V and J ends, which lost 6 bases and 7 bases, there was a span of 18 bases. The germline CDR1 and CDR2 sequences are SQVTM and ANQGSEA. This chain's CDR3 is CSVRRGGLGEKLFF. The CDR3 DNA reads TGCAGCGTCAGAAGGGGGGGGCTCGGTGAAAAACTGTTTTTT.

V and J are TRBV5-6 and TRBJ1-2; D not resolved. This CDR3 has 13 amino acids. The germline V gene has CDR1 SGHDT and CDR2 YYEEEE. Trimming took 0 bases from V and 3 from J, leaving 6 bases between them. CDR3 DNA: TGTGCCAGCAGCTTGGGTCAGGACTATGGCTACACCTTC. Amino acid sequence: CASSLGQDYGYTF.

In this sample, this clone turned up a few times. V usage is TRBV11-3 and J usage is TRBJ1-1; D is ambiguous. Germline values: CDR1 SGHNT, CDR2 YENEEA. CDR3 length: 13 amino acids. Trimming removed 1 base at V and 3 bases at J, with 6 bases between. This CDR3 reads CASSLARYTEAFF. DNA for the CDR3: TGTGCCAGCAGCTTAGCGAGGTACACTGAAGCTTTCTTT.